Shown below are 22 T cell receptor beta chains from a single sample sequenced in a study of cytomegalovirus exposure and HLA in healthy donors. The PCR had 60 Vbeta and 13 Jbeta primers. Method: immunoSEQ multiplex PCR; TCRdb's copy keeps in-frame clones and lacks some. The sample records about 150,000 clones, roughly three quarters being singletons. Material for sequencing was PBMCs. The receptors were sampled from a human donor in good health.

In its sample, this clone was seen once. V is TRBV28 and J is TRBJ2-3; D gene ambiguous. Germline V gene sequence: CDR1 MDHEN, CDR2 SYDVKM. CDR3 size: 10 residues. V gave up 5 bases and J gave up 8 bases, with 5 bases separating them. The CDR3 reads CASSRSTQYF. CDR3 nucleotides: TGTGCCAGCAGTCGGAGTACGCAGTATTTT.

The genes are TRBV20-1 and TRBJ1-1, with D maybe TRBD1 (5 bases). Trimming pared 0 bases from V and 11 bases from J, leaving 10 bases between. Germline CDR1 reads DFQATT; CDR2 reads SNEGSKA (reference sequence). This CDR3 has 11 residues. DNA of the CDR3: TGCAGTGCTAGAGATGACAGCGAGGCTTTCTTT. Its translation: CSARDDSEAFF.

The chain joins TRBV11-2 to TRBJ2-1, with a tentative D call TRBD2 (5 bases). CDR3 length equals 15 residues. V lost 1 base, J lost 2 bases, and 9 bases lay in between. CDR1 SGHAT and CDR2 FQNNGV come from the germline V gene. The CDR3 spells CASSLGGSTYNEQFF. The CDR3 DNA reads TGTGCCAGCAGCTTAGGAGGGAGTACCTACAATGAGCAGTTCTTC.

This chain joins TRBV13 and TRBJ2-7; TRBD2 agrees at 11 bases. V lost 4 bases and J lost 3; bases outside the gene matches: 5. This CDR3 is 15 amino acids long. Germline assignment: CDR1 PRHDT and CDR2 FYEKMQ (reference sequence). DNA of the CDR3: TGTGCCAGCAGCTCGCTGACTAGCGGGAACTACGAGCAGTACTTC. Its protein product is CASSSLTSGNYEQYF.

There are a few counts of this clone. The chain couples TRBV6-6 to TRBJ2-5; 10 bases align to TRBD2. The CDR3 runs 16 residues. The germline gives CDR1 MNHNY, CDR2 SVGAGI (reference sequence). With V trimmed by 0 bases and J by 5 bases, 6 bases remained unmatched. The CDR3 region is CASSYSAGGGQETQYF. Here the CDR3 DNA reads TGTGCCAGCAGTTACTCAGCGGGAGGGGGGCAGGAGACCCAGTACTTC.

The rearrangement joins TRBV19 to TRBJ2-5, with D uncertain. Trimming removed 3 bases from V and 5 bases from J, with 10 bases in between. Germline V gene sequence: CDR1 LNHDA, CDR2 SQIVND (reference sequence). The length of the CDR3 is 13 residues. The CDR3 protein is CASSISVRETQYF. The CDR3 DNA reads TGTGCCAGTAGTATTTCCGTACGGGAGACCCAGTACTTC.

The chain uses TRBV5-6 and TRBJ1-2; no firm D call. The CDR3 loop spans 16 amino acids. Germline values: CDR1 SGHDT, CDR2 YYEEEE. Trimming left V 2 bases short and J 7 bases short, with 21 bases between. Written as DNA, the CDR3 is TGTGCCAGCAGCTTAACGGTCCCGGCCGTGGCTAGTGGCTACACCTTC. Protein: CASSLTVPAVASGYTF.

The chain is built from TRBV19 and TRBJ2-3, with TRBD2 as a possible D gene (6 bases). The germline V gene encodes CDR1 LNHDA and CDR2 SQIVND (reference sequence). Trimming shortened V by 7 bases and J by 6 bases, and 14 bases separated the two germline ends. The CDR3 contains 13 residues. CDR3 sequence: CASKVVGSDTQYF. In nucleotides, the CDR3 is TGTGCCAGTAAGGTAGTCGGGAGTGATACGCAGTATTTT.

This rearrangement joins TRBV12-5 to TRBJ2-1, with D uncertain. The germline V gene has CDR1 LGHNT and CDR2 FRNRAP. This CDR3 has 12 residues. Trimming stripped 0 bases from V and 8 bases from J, with 5 bases between. CDR3 protein: CASGLVGDEQFF. The CDR3 DNA reads as TGTGCTAGTGGTTTGGTTGGAGATGAGCAGTTCTTC.

The chain joins TRBV6-5 to TRBJ2-1; TRBD2 agrees at 11 bases. Germline V gene lookup returns CDR1 MNHEY and CDR2 SVGAGI. The V gene end was trimmed by 6 bases and the J gene end by 7 bases; junction bases not matched to a gene: 8. The CDR3 is 15 residues long. In nucleotides, the CDR3 is TGTGCCAGCAGCCATACTAGCGGGAGTTTGAATGAGCAGTTCTTC. Its translation is CASSHTSGSLNEQFF.

V and J are TRBV28 and TRBJ2-7, with 7 bases that match TRBD1. The junction had 13 bases not matched to a gene; V was cut back by 4 bases and J by 1 base. CDR1 MDHEN and CDR2 SYDVKM come from the germline V gene. The CDR3 runs to 17 residues. CDR3 region: CASSSLRDSYQSYEQYF. The CDR3 DNA reads TGTGCCAGCAGTTCCCTCCGGGACAGCTACCAATCCTACGAGCAGTACTTC. Drawing the rest from reference TRBV28 and TRBJ2-7, the complete variable domain is DVKVTQSSRYLVKRTGEKVFLECVQDMDHENMFWYRQDPGLGLRLIYFSYDVKMKEKGDIPEGYSVSREKKERFSLILESASTNQTSMYLCASSSLRDSYQSYEQYFGPGTRLTVT.

The chain uses TRBV7-6 and TRBJ1-2; D gene unclear. CDR1 and CDR2 from the germline V gene are SGHVS and FNYEAQ. V lost 5 bases to trimming and J lost 8 bases, with 21 bases between them. CDR3 size: 15 residues. The CDR3 nucleotides are TGTGCCAGCAGCCGAGAAACCGGGGAAAAAGGAGGCTACACCTTC. This sequence encodes CASSRETGEKGGYTF.

V and J are TRBV7-2 and TRBJ2-7; 12 bases are shared with TRBD2. The germline V gene has CDR1 SGHTA and CDR2 FQGNSA. The V segment lost 2 bases and the J segment 2 bases; nucleotides outside the gene matches: 1. The CDR3 totals 15 residues. The CDR3 is CASSLLAGGPYEQYF. As DNA, the CDR3 is TGTGCCAGCAGCTTACTAGCGGGAGGGCCCTACGAGCAGTACTTC.

This clone appeared a single time. This sequence joins TRBV29-1 and TRBJ2-1; the match to TRBD2 covers 7 bases. This CDR3 spans 15 amino acids. Per the germline V gene, CDR1 is SQVTM and CDR2 is ANQGSEA. V was pared by 5 bases and J by 9 bases, with 16 bases of the junction left unmatched. The CDR3 spells CSVWRRGGWVGEQFF. In nucleotides, the CDR3 is TGCAGCGTTTGGAGGCGGGGAGGGTGGGTGGGTGAGCAGTTCTTC.

In this sample, this clone turned up once. The chain joins TRBV10-3 to TRBJ2-3, with 7 bases fitting TRBD2. After removal of 5 bases from V and 2 bases from J, the junction contained 4 bases not matched to a gene. The CDR3 spans 14 residues. Germline V CDR1 and CDR2: ENHRY, SYGVKD. The CDR3 bases are TGTGCCATCAGTCGGGGGGAGGCCACAGATACGCAGTATTTT. Protein: CAISRGEATDTQYF.

This clone was found a few times. This chain joins TRBV11-1 and TRBJ2-7, with D maybe TRBD1 (6 bases). V was trimmed by 3 bases and J by 6 bases, leaving 9 bases between them. CDR1 SGHAT and CDR2 FQDESV come from the germline V gene (reference sequence). CDR3 length: 12 residues. Here the CDR3 reads CASSFPTGEQYF. In nucleotides, the CDR3 is TGTGCCAGCAGCTTCCCGACAGGCGAGCAGTACTTC.

The chain joins TRBV5-4 to TRBJ2-5; maybe TRBD2 (5 bases). The CDR3 has 13 residues. Deletions cut 2 bases from V and 4 bases from J, with 9 bases between. Germline lookup yields CDR1 SGHNT and CDR2 YYREEE (reference sequence). The CDR3 reads CASSFRGGETQYF. The CDR3 nucleotides are TGTGCCAGCAGCTTCCGGGGTGGAGAGACCCAGTACTTC.

J is TRBJ2-7 and V is TRBV2, with TRBD1 matching 9 bases. Looked up from germline, CDR1 is SNHLY and CDR2 is FYNNEI. This CDR3 spans 14 amino acids. Trimming took 10 bases from V and 2 from J; bases not matched to a gene: 9. The CDR3 nucleotides read TGTGCCACCTATCCCGGGACAGGGACCTACGAGCAGTACTTC. The encoded protein is CATYPGTGTYEQYF.

CDR3 loop: CASSFGTNYGYTF. CDR3 DNA sequence: TGTGCCAGCAGCTTCGGGACTAACTATGGCTACACCTTC. This rearrangement joins TRBV6-5 to TRBJ1-2; D is unclear. Trimming took off 6 bases at V and 0 bases at J, with 8 bases between the two ends. Germline V gives CDR1 MNHEY, CDR2 SVGAGI. This CDR3 has 13 amino acids.

V is TRBV7-9 and J is TRBJ1-5, with 7 bases fitting TRBD1. Germline lookup yields CDR1 SEHNR and CDR2 FQNEAQ (reference sequence). The V gene end was trimmed by 5 bases and the J gene end by 2 bases; junction bases not matched to a gene: 6. CDR3 length: 15 amino acids. This CDR3 is CASSPDRVGNQPQHF. CDR3 nucleotides: TGTGCCAGCAGCCCAGACAGGGTGGGCAATCAGCCCCAGCATTTT.

The chain is built from TRBV6-1 and TRBJ1-6; 7 nucleotides match TRBD1. Germline CDR1 and CDR2: MNHNS and SASEGT. Germline trimming cut 4 bases from V and 6 bases from J; bases unmatched to any gene: 3. The CDR3 consists of 14 residues. This chain's CDR3 is CASSVQGSNSPLHF. The DNA for the CDR3 is TGTGCCAGCAGTGTACAGGGGAGTAATTCACCCCTCCACTTT.

The rearrangement joins TRBV28 to TRBJ2-2, with 7 nucleotides matching TRBD2. Looked up from germline, CDR1 is MDHEN and CDR2 is SYDVKM. The junction had 7 bases not matched to a gene; V was cut back by 7 bases and J by 2 bases. The length of the CDR3 is 15 residues. The CDR3 region is CASIPWEGNTGELFF. Here the CDR3 DNA reads TGTGCCAGCATCCCTTGGGAGGGAAACACCGGGGAGCTGTTTTTT.